This T cell receptor (beta chain) was identified during a study of blood T cell repertoires in COVID-19. Study summary: Researchers got acute and convalescent COVID-19 samples from the United States, Italy and Spain. From T cells, B-cell-depleted T cells, or PBMCs came the material, which was cDNA or gDNA.

Trimming shortened V by 4 bases and J by 5 bases, and 10 bases separated the two germline ends. The germline V gene encodes CDR1 ENHRY and CDR2 SYGVKD. The CDR3 is 13 residues long. In the authors' workflow: The authors estimated nucleated cell counts from reference gene primer amplification. Sequencing was performed with immunoSEQ multiplex PCR; in TCRdb, only in-frame clones are kept and a portion is missing. V, J and clone size were drawn from that table, and D and trimming were deduced from the DNA. The data show tens of thousands of clones, approximately 89% seen once. Sequencing was performed on peripheral blood. The chain joins TRBV10-3 to TRBJ2-3; TRBD2 is a possible D gene (6 bases). The origin of this receptor is a man aged 55 to 69 with active COVID-19. The CDR3 DNA reads as TGTGCCATCAGTGGGGGGGTTCAAGATACGCAGTATTTT. It encodes CAISGGVQDTQYF.